Presented here are 21 T cell receptor beta chains from one specimen sequenced in a study of monozygotic twins with inflammatory bowel disease. TCRdb reanalyzed the 5' RACE reads, giving one entry per CDR3 protein sequence and no DNA. The sample table includes about 200,000 distinct CDR3 sequences. Sequenced: blood. The receptors come from a human donor with ulcerative colitis or Crohn's disease, or a healthy co-twin of an affected twin (not recorded which).

The chain is built from TRBV12-3 or TRBV12-4 and TRBJ1-5; TCRdb's D gene call, TRBD1, goes unchecked for lack of DNA. The CDR3 extends over 15 amino acids. The CDR3 loop reads CASRSQTGDNQPQHF.

The chain combines TRBV7-9 with TRBJ1-1; with no DNA, the TCRdb D assignment of TRBD1 cannot be verified. The CDR3 has 20 amino acids. Looked up from germline, CDR1 is SEHNR and CDR2 is FQNEAQ (reference sequence). CDR3 protein: CASLGPDGSQGPFMNTEAFF.

V is TRBV7-2 and J is TRBJ1-2. Germline CDR1 reads SGHTA; CDR2 reads FQGNSA. This CDR3 comprises 15 residues. CDR3 in amino acids: CASSAMFSGVGGYTF.

V usage is TRBV5-1 and J usage is TRBJ2-2; TCRdb proposes TRBD1, but this gene call is untestable without DNA. Germline V gives CDR1 SGHRS, CDR2 YFSETQ. The CDR3 totals 19 residues. The CDR3 here is CASSFSPRPGQGFTGELFF. Looking up the rest from reference TRBV5-1 and TRBJ2-2 gives the full variable domain: KAGVTQTPRYLIKTRGQQVTLSCSPISGHRSVSWYQQTPGQGLQFLFEYFSETQRNKGNFPGRFSGRQFSNSRSEMNVSTLELGDSALYLCASSFSPRPGQGFTGELFFGEGSRLTVL.

The chain links TRBV7-3 to TRBJ2-1; the TRBD2 assignment by TCRdb is unverifiable without DNA. The length of the CDR3 is 15 residues. CDR1 and CDR2 (germline): SGHTA, FQGTGA. The CDR3 is CASSLGPASYNEQFF.

The CDR3 loop is CASSPIPADTQYF. The gene calls are TRBV7-3 and TRBJ2-3. This CDR3 has 13 amino acids. The germline CDR1 and CDR2 sequences are SGHTA and FQGTGA. The full variable domain, with the rest looked up from reference TRBV7-3 and TRBJ2-3, is GAGVSQTPSNKVTEKGKYVELRCDPISGHTALYWYRQSLGQGPEFLIYFQGTGAADDSGLPNDRFFAVRPEGSVSTLKIQRTERGDSAVYLCASSPIPADTQYFGPGTRLTVL.

This chain links TRBV5-1 with TRBJ1-1. The CDR3 runs 13 residues. Germline assignment: CDR1 SGHRS and CDR2 YFSETQ. The CDR3 loop is CASSLPQSTEAFF. Variable domain in full (rest from reference TRBV5-1 and TRBJ1-1): KAGVTQTPRYLIKTRGQQVTLSCSPISGHRSVSWYQQTPGQGLQFLFEYFSETQRNKGNFPGRFSGRQFSNSRSEMNVSTLELGDSALYLCASSLPQSTEAFFGQGTRLTVV.

V is TRBV3-1 and J is TRBJ1-6; TCRdb's assignment of TRBD1 cannot be checked, as there is no DNA. CDR3 size: 13 residues. CDR1 LGHDT and CDR2 YNNKEL come from the germline V gene (reference sequence). This CDR3 reads CASPPPGNSPLHF.

V usage is TRBV27 and J usage is TRBJ1-5. Germline V gene sequence: CDR1 MNHEY, CDR2 SMNVEV (reference sequence). This CDR3 spans 16 amino acids. This CDR3 reads CASSLFAGFSNQPQHF.

This chain uses TRBV19 with TRBJ2-2; TCRdb returns TRBD1, unconfirmable since there is no DNA. Germline V gene sequence: CDR1 LNHDA, CDR2 SQIVND (reference sequence). The CDR3 covers 12 residues. CDR3 protein: CALGVNTGELFF.

The chain recombines TRBV4-1 with TRBJ2-3; TCRdb's D call of TRBD1 is untestable without DNA. CDR1 is MGHRA, CDR2 YSYEKL, per germline. The CDR3 length is 16 residues. CDR3 amino acids: CASSQVQGLSTDTQYF.

The chain carries TRBV6-2 or TRBV6-3 and TRBJ2-1; the D call from TCRdb, TRBD2, cannot be confirmed without DNA. The CDR3 spans 16 residues. Germline-derived CDR1 and CDR2 are MNHEY and SVGEGT. CDR3: CASSPMGAGGYNEQFF.

V gene TRBV4-2 combines with J gene TRBJ1-4; the D gene TCRdb calls, TRBD1, cannot be checked with no DNA. Germline CDR1 and CDR2: LGHNA and YNFKEQ. This CDR3 spans 15 amino acids. The CDR3: CASSQEIWGEEKLFF.

The chain combines TRBV12-3 or TRBV12-4 with TRBJ2-1; TCRdb outputs TRBD1, but without DNA this stays unchecked. This CDR3 has 15 amino acids. CDR3 region: CASSFPRGADNEQFF.

The rearrangement links TRBV4-3 to TRBJ2-7; TCRdb designates TRBD2, a call that cannot be tested without DNA. The CDR3 runs to 15 residues. Germline V gene lookup returns CDR1 LGHNA and CDR2 YSLEER. CDR3 loop: CASSQDRRGVYEQYF.

The V gene is TRBV5-6, the J gene TRBJ1-2. Germline assignment: CDR1 SGHDT and CDR2 YYEEEE. The CDR3 has 13 residues. This CDR3 is CASSLASLYGYTF.

The J gene is TRBJ2-7, the V gene TRBV27; TCRdb names TRBD2, which stays unverified in the absence of DNA. This CDR3 has 16 amino acids. Germline CDR1 and CDR2: MNHEY and SMNVEV (reference sequence). The CDR3 sequence is CASSSAAGKGSYEQYF.

V usage is TRBV18 and J usage is TRBJ2-7. This CDR3 region has 14 residues. The germline gives CDR1 KGHSH, CDR2 LQKENI. The CDR3: CASSPPTAPYEQYF.

CDR3 residues: CASSTGVETQYF. The chain has TRBV19 and TRBJ2-5; TCRdb selects TRBD2, and the lack of DNA leaves this call unchecked. In germline, CDR1 is LNHDA, CDR2 SQIVND (reference sequence). The CDR3 sequence is 12 residues long.

The chain recombines TRBV5-1 with TRBJ2-1; TCRdb lists TRBD2, though no DNA is available to test this call. The CDR3 covers 15 residues. Germline values: CDR1 SGHRS, CDR2 YFSETQ. The CDR3 region is CASSFLASGIDEQFF.

The V call is TRBV7-2, the J call TRBJ2-7; TCRdb gives TRBD2 as the D gene, but with no DNA this cannot be confirmed. This CDR3 is built from 15 residues. Looked up from germline, CDR1 is SGHTA and CDR2 is FQGNSA. The CDR3 spells CASSRQEGVAYEQYF.